This TCR beta chain was sequenced during a study of T-cell memory formation after mild COVID-19. The study, taken as a whole, reports: Contracting CD4+ clones lay largely in CM and EM, with CD8+ ones residing in EMRA.

This CDR3 is built from 15 residues. Germline lookup yields CDR1 KGHSH and CDR2 LQKENI. V was pared by 6 bases and J by 4 bases, with 16 bases between. Via MiXCR, TCRdb re-called the 5' RACE reads, giving one row per CDR3 protein. The sample has 410,000 or so distinct CDR3 sequences, less than 25% seen once. This clonotype was seen only a few times. Its specificity is not known. The gene calls are TRBV18 and TRBJ2-1; TRBD1 might be the D (6 bases). The sample comprised PBMCs or a T cell subset sorted from them (not recorded which). This sequence originates from an adult woman who had mild COVID-19 (a few samples of this study predate the infection). Cell type and time point are not known. The chain's CDR3 is CASSDAGTSYNEQFF. CDR3 nucleotide sequence: TGTGCCAGCTCCGATGCCGGGACATCATACAATGAGCAGTTCTTC.